Listed below are T cell receptor beta chains from one sample, sequenced in a study of blood T cells in healthy people across ages. MiXCR was run by TCRdb on the 5' RACE reads, yielding one entry per CDR3 protein. The table records around 1,100,000 distinct CDR3 sequences, approximately 38% of them present only once. The source material was blood. The receptors derive from a man aged 18 to 30 in good health. Both conserved end residues are part of each CDR3. Each record gives: J gene, clone size, D gene, V gene, CDR3 protein, CDR3 DNA. D genes are given only for firm matches. A row's size may be missing; if present it is once, few, many or a size class.

TRBJ1-1 NA NA TRBV6-6 CASSSQPGGGDTEASF TGTGCCAGCAGTTCCCAACCCGGCGGTGGGGACACTGAAGCTTCCTTT
TRBJ1-2 NA TRBD1 TRBV6-6 CASSYGGTGLYGYTF TGTGCCAGCAGTTATGGCGGGACAGGGCTCTATGGCTACACCTTC
TRBJ1-3 NA TRBD1 TRBV4-3 CASSQGRTGAGNTIYF TGCGCCAGCAGCCAAGGAAGGACAGGGGCTGGAAACACCATATATTTT
TRBJ2-2 NA NA TRBV24-1 CATSNAGYTGELFF TGTGCCACCTCTAATGCGGGTTACACCGGGGAGCTGTTTTTT
TRBJ2-3 NA TRBD2 TRBV12-3/TRBV12-4 CASSRSGGASDTQYF TGTGCCAGCAGCAGGAGCGGGGGGGCCTCAGATACGCAGTATTTT
TRBJ2-1 NA NA TRBV5-1 CASSLGGSWYEQFF TGCGCCAGCAGCCTGGGGGGTTCCTGGTATGAGCAGTTCTTC
TRBJ2-1 NA TRBD1 TRBV9 CASSVEGARGVAGYNEQFF TGTGCCAGCAGCGTAGAGGGGGCTCGAGGGGTAGCCGGGTACAATGAGCAGTTCTTC
TRBJ2-5 few NA TRBV2 CASSHPPLKETQYF TGTGCCAGCAGTCACCCACCTCTGAAAGAGACCCAGTACTTC
TRBJ1-4 NA NA TRBV7-8 CASSTRHIIATNEKLFF TGTGCCAGCAGCACCCGACACATTATTGCAACTAATGAAAAACTGTTTTTT
TRBJ2-3 NA NA TRBV4-2 CASSQEWIDTDTQYF TGTGCCAGCAGCCAAGAGTGGATAGACACAGATACGCAGTATTTT
TRBJ2-1 few TRBD2 TRBV4-3 CASSLIYPGLADNEQFF TGCGCCAGCAGCCTCATTTATCCCGGACTAGCGGACAATGAGCAGTTCTTC
TRBJ1-4 NA TRBD1 TRBV18 CASSVNRGRNEKLFF TGTGCCAGCTCAGTCAACAGGGGACGTAATGAAAAACTGTTTTTT
TRBJ2-3 NA NA TRBV6-5 CASSYSTHPTDTQYF TGTGCCAGCAGTTACTCGACCCACCCCACAGATACGCAGTATTTT
TRBJ2-7 NA NA TRBV20-1 CSARGAVAYNEQYF TGCAGTGCTAGGGGGGCCGTCGCCTACAATGAGCAGTACTTC
TRBJ2-1 NA TRBD2 TRBV7-3 CASSSMGLAGGNEQFF TGTGCCAGCAGCTCCATGGGACTAGCGGGGGGCAATGAGCAGTTCTTC
TRBJ1-5 few NA TRBV29-1 CSVRQDSNQPQHF TGCAGCGTGCGACAGGATAGCAATCAGCCCCAGCATTTT
TRBJ2-7 NA NA TRBV28 CASSLISTYNEQYF TGTGCCAGCAGTTTAATCAGCACTTACAATGAGCAGTACTTC
TRBJ2-7 few NA TRBV4-3 CASSQDSFDEQYF TGCGCCAGCAGCCAAGATTCCTTCGATGAGCAGTACTTC
TRBJ1-1 NA TRBD1 TRBV15 CATSRVKGATEAFF TGTGCCACCAGCAGAGTAAAGGGGGCGACTGAAGCTTTCTTT
TRBJ2-1 few TRBD1 TRBV7-2 CASSAGQGKYNEQFF TGTGCCAGCAGCGCGGGACAGGGAAAGTACAATGAGCAGTTCTTC
TRBJ1-5 NA NA TRBV4-1 CASSQVSVNQPQHF TGCGCCAGCAGCCAAGTTAGCGTCAATCAGCCCCAGCATTTT
TRBJ2-1 once NA TRBV5-5 CASSSRLPSRNEQFF TGTGCCAGCAGCTCGAGGCTTCCTTCCCGCAATGAGCAGTTCTTC
TRBJ1-1 NA NA TRBV13 CASSIHGDTEAFF TGTGCCAGCAGCATTCATGGTGACACTGAAGCTTTCTTT
TRBJ1-1 NA NA TRBV4-3 CASSQDLLREAFF TGCGCCAGCAGCCAAGATTTGTTGAGGGAAGCTTTCTTT
TRBJ2-5 NA NA TRBV4-1 CASGQALQAQETQYF TGCGCCAGCGGCCAAGCTTTACAGGCCCAAGAGACCCAGTACTTC
TRBJ2-3 NA NA TRBV6-2/TRBV6-3 CASSYAGQSTDTQYF TGTGCCAGCAGTTACGCGGGACAGAGCACAGATACGCAGTATTTT
TRBJ1-2 few NA TRBV20-1 CSARTAHYGYTF TGCAGTGCCAGGACAGCACACTATGGCTACACCTTC